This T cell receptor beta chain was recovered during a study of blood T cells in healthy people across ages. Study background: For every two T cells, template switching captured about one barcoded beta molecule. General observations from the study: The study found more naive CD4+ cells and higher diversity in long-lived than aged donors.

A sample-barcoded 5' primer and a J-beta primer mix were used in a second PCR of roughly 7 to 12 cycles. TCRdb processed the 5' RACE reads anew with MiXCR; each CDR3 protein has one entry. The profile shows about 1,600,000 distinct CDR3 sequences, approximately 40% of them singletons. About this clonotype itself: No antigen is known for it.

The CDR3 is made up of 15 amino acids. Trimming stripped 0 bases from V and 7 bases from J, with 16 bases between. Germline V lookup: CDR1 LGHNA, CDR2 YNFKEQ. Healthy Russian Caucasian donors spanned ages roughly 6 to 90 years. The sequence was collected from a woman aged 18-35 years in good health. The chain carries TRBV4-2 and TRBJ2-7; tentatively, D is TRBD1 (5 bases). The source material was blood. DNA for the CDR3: TGTGCCAGCAGCCAAGAGGGGATGGGGCTAAATGAGCAGTACTTC. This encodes CASSQEGMGLNEQYF.